This T cell receptor (beta chain) was obtained from a study of Graves' ophthalmopathy and Graves' hyperthyroidism. Amplified TCR beta CDR3 regions were obtained using RNA transcripts as template. Second-round multiplex PCR followed a first-round RT-PCR using HTBI primers. TCRdb redid the calling of the multiplex PCR reads with MiXCR, one entry per CDR3 protein. This table has 400,000 to 450,000 distinct CDR3 sequences, 20% to 25% appearing once. Being free of ophthalmopathy for 18 months of follow-up defined stable hyperthyroidism. This clonotype was recorded a few times. The CDR3 spans 16 residues. Trimming cost V 2 bases and J 5 bases; bases outside gene matches: 12. Per germline, CDR1 SGHRS and CDR2 YFSETQ.

The rearrangement joins TRBV5-1 to TRBJ2-5, with 7 positions matching TRBD2. The origin of this receptor is a woman aged 18-29 years with stable Graves' hyperthyroidism. Sequencing input: peripheral blood. The CDR3 DNA reads TGCGCCAGCAGCTTTTCCTTGGGAGGGCCTCCTGAGACCCAGTACTTC. Amino acid sequence: CASSFSLGGPPETQYF.